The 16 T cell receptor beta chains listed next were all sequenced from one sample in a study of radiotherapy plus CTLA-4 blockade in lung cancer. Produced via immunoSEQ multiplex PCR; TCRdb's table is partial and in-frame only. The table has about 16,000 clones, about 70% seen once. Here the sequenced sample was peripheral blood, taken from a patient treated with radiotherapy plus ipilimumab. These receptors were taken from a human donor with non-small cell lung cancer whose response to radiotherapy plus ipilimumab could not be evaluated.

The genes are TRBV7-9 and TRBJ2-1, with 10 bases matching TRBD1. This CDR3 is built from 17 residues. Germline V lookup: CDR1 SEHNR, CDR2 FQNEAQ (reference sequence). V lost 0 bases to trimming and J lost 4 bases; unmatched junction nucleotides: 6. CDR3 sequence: CASSLAPGQGFYNEQFF. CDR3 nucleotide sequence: TGTGCCAGCAGCTTAGCGCCGGGACAGGGGTTTTACAATGAGCAGTTCTTC.

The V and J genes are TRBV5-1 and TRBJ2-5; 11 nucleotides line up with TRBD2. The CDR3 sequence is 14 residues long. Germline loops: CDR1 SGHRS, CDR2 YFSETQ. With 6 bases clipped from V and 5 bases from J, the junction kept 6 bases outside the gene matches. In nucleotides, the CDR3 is TGCGCCAGCAAATCACTAGCGGGGGTGGAGACCCAGTACTTC. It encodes CASKSLAGVETQYF.

CDR3 sequence: CASSYAQGGKKVLTF. Written as DNA, the CDR3 is TGTGCCAGCAGTTACGCCCAGGGGGGAAAAAAAGTCCTGACTTTC. V usage is TRBV6-5 and J usage is TRBJ2-6, with D perhaps TRBD1 (7 bases). This CDR3 region has 15 residues. The germline V gene encodes CDR1 MNHEY and CDR2 SVGAGI. V was cut by 2 bases and J by 13 bases, with 18 bases left in between.

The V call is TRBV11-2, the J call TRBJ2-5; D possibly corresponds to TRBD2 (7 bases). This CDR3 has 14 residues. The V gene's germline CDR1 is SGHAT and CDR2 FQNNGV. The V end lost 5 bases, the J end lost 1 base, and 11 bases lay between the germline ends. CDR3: CASSRGGLQETQYF. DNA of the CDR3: TGTGCCAGCAGCAGGGGGGGTCTCCAAGAGACCCAGTACTTC. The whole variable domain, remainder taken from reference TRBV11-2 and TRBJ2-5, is EAGVAQSPRYKIIEKRQSVAFWCNPISGHATLYWYQQILGQGPKLLIQFQNNGVVDDSQLPKDRFSAERLKGVDSTLKIQPAKLEDSAVYLCASSRGGLQETQYFGPGTRLLVL.

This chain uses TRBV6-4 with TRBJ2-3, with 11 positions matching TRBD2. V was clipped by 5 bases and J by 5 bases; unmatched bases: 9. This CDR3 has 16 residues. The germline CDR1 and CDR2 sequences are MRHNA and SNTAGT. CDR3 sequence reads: CASSKISGGALDTQYF. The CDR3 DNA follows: TGTGCCAGCAGTAAGATTAGCGGGGGGGCCTTAGATACGCAGTATTTT.

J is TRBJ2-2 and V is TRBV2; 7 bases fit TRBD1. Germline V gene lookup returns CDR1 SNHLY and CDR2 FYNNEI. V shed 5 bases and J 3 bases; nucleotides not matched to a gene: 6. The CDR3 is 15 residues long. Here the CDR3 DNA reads TGTGCCAGCAGTATGAGACAGGGAGACACCGGGGAGCTGTTTTTT. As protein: CASSMRQGDTGELFF.

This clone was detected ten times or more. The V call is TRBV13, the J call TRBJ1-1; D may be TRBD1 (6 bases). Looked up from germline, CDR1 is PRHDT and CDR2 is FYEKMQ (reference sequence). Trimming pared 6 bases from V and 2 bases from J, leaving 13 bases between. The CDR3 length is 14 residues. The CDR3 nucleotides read TGTGCCAGCAGGGTCGGGGGGGCTAACACTGAAGCTTTCTTT. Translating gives CASRVGGANTEAFF.

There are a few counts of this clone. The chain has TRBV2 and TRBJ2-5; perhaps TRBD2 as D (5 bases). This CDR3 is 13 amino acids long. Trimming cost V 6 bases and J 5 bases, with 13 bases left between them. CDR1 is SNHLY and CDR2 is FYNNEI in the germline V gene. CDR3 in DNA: TGTGCCAGCAGACCTAGCAGAGTGGAGACCCAGTACTTC. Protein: CASRPSRVETQYF. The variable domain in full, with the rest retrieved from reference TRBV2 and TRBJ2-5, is EPEVTQTPSHQVTQMGQEVILRCVPISNHLYFYWYRQILGQKVEFLVSFYNNEISEKSEIFDDQFSVERPDGSNFTLKIRSTKLEDSAMYFCASRPSRVETQYFGPGTRLLVL.

The CDR3 loop is CASSLRDRYGYTF. The CDR3 DNA is TGTGCCAGCAGTCTGAGGGATCGCTATGGCTACACCTTC. The rearrangement links TRBV6-1 to TRBJ1-2; D is undetermined. Germline V gives CDR1 MNHNS, CDR2 SASEGT. This CDR3 spans 13 amino acids. The V end was cut by 5 bases, the J end by 4 bases, with 11 bases between.

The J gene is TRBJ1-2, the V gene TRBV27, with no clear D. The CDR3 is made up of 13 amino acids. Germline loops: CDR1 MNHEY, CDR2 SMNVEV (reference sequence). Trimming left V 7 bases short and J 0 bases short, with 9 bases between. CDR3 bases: TGTGCCAGCAATGTACAAGCTAACTATGGCTACACCTTC. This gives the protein CASNVQANYGYTF.

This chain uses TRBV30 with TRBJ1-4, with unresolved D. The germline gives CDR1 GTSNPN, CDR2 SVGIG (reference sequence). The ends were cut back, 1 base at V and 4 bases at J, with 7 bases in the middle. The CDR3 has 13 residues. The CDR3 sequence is CAWSAGFNEKLFF. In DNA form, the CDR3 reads TGTGCCTGGAGTGCGGGGTTTAATGAAAAACTGTTTTTT.

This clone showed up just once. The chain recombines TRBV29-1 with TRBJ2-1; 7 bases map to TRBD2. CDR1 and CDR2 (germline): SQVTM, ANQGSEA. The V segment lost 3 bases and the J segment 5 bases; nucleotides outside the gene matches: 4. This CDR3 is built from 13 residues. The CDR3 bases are TGCAGCGTTGACGGGGGGTTCAACAATGAGCAGTTCTTC. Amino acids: CSVDGGFNNEQFF.

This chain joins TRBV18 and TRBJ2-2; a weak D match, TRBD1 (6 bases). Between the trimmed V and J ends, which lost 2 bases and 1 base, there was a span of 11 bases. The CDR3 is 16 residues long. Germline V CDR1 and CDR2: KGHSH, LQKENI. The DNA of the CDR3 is TGTGCCAGCTCACCAAACAGGGCGAAGAACACCGGGGAGCTGTTTTTT. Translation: CASSPNRAKNTGELFF.

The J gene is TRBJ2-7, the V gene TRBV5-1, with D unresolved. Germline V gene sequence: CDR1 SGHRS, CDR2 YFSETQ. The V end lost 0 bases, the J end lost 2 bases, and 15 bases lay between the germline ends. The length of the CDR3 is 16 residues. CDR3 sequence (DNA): TGCGCCAGCAGCTTGGCCGTGGCTCCCACGACCTACGAGCAGTACTTC. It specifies CASSLAVAPTTYEQYF.

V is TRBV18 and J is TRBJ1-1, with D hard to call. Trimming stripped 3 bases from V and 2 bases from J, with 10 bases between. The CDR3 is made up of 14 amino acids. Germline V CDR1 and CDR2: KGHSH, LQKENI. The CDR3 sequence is CASSPQAINTEAFF. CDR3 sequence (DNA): TGTGCCAGCTCACCGCAGGCTATCAACACTGAAGCTTTCTTT.

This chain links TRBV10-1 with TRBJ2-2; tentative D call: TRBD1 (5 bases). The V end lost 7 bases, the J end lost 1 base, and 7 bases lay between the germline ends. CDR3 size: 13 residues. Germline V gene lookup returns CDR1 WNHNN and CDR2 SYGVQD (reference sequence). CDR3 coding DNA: TGCGCCAGCAAGGGGCAGAACACCGGGGAGCTGTTTTTT. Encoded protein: CASKGQNTGELFF.